One and the same sample provided the 27 T cell receptor beta chains below, sequenced in a study of blood T cell repertoires in COVID-19. Using immunoSEQ multiplex PCR, the repertoire was profiled, and TCRdb retains in-frame clones only, with some absent. The table includes 200,000 to 250,000 clones, about 85% detected once. The sample consisted of peripheral blood. These receptors all stem from a woman in her late teens or twenties who had recovered from COVID-19.

The chain is built from TRBV2 and TRBJ2-7; maybe TRBD1 (6 bases). This CDR3 is 11 amino acids long. CDR1 is SNHLY and CDR2 is FYNNEI in the germline V gene. V was cut by 3 bases and J by 12 bases, with 12 bases left in between. The CDR3 region has the DNA TGTGCCAGCAGTGAGATAGGACAGAGGTACTTC. Its translation is CASSEIGQRYF.

This sequence joins TRBV29-1 and TRBJ2-1; D is uncertain. V was cut by 1 base and J by 9 bases, with 10 bases left in between. Germline CDR1 SQVTM, CDR2 ANQGSEA. This CDR3 is 12 amino acids long. The CDR3 sequence: CSVEATMAEQFF. As DNA, the CDR3 is TGCAGCGTTGAAGCCACCATGGCTGAGCAGTTCTTC.

The gene calls are TRBV7-3 and TRBJ1-1, with D possibly TRBD1 on 5 matching bases. V was pared by 10 bases and J by 4 bases, with 13 bases between. This CDR3 is 12 amino acids long. The V gene's germline CDR1 is SGHTA and CDR2 FQGTGA. CDR3 loop: CANGEGPTEAFF. CDR3 DNA sequence: TGTGCCAACGGGGAGGGACCCACTGAAGCTTTCTTT.

The chain has TRBV5-6 and TRBJ1-1; D remains ambiguous. Germline V gene sequence: CDR1 SGHDT, CDR2 YYEEEE. The CDR3 contains 14 residues. Between the trimmed V and J ends, which lost 0 bases and 4 bases, there was a span of 10 bases. The CDR3 sequence is CASSLGLSSTEAFF. The CDR3 coding sequence is TGTGCCAGCAGCTTGGGCCTTTCGAGCACTGAAGCTTTCTTT.

The chain combines TRBV5-1 with TRBJ2-7; D is uncertain. From germline, CDR1 is SGHRS and CDR2 YFSETQ. CDR3 length equals 14 residues. Trimming shortened V by 1 base and J by 3 bases, and 11 bases separated the two germline ends. This CDR3 is CASSLRVDNYEQYF. CDR3 sequence (DNA): TGCGCCAGCAGCTTGCGGGTAGATAACTACGAGCAGTACTTC. Looking up the rest from reference TRBV5-1 and TRBJ2-7 gives the full variable domain: KAGVTQTPRYLIKTRGQQVTLSCSPISGHRSVSWYQQTPGQGLQFLFEYFSETQRNKGNFPGRFSGRQFSNSRSEMNVSTLELGDSALYLCASSLRVDNYEQYFGPGTRLTVT.

V is TRBV29-1 and J is TRBJ2-5; D perhaps matches TRBD2 (6 bases). V was trimmed by 4 bases and J by 4 bases, leaving 10 bases between them. The CDR3 covers 12 residues. Germline V gene sequence: CDR1 SQVTM, CDR2 ANQGSEA. The CDR3 here is CSVGAGRETQYF. CDR3 in DNA: TGCAGCGTTGGGGCGGGACGAGAGACCCAGTACTTC.

This clone occurred a few times. This chain uses TRBV6-5 with TRBJ1-2, with D possibly matching TRBD1 (5 bases). Trimming shortened V by 2 bases and J by 8 bases, and 12 bases separated the two germline ends. The CDR3 length is 13 residues. Germline V gene sequence: CDR1 MNHEY, CDR2 SVGAGI. The DNA of the CDR3 is TGTGCCAGCAGTTACGGACAACCTACAGGCTACACCTTC. It yields the protein CASSYGQPTGYTF.

The chain joins TRBV4-3 to TRBJ1-2; maybe TRBD1 (6 bases). The CDR3 contains 15 residues. Germline loops: CDR1 LGHNA, CDR2 YSLEER. Trimming stripped 3 bases from V and 0 bases from J, with 11 bases between. The CDR3 protein is CASSHPGQTNYGYTF. As DNA, the CDR3 is TGCGCCAGCAGCCATCCAGGACAGACTAACTATGGCTACACCTTC.

The rearrangement links TRBV6-2 or TRBV6-3 to TRBJ2-2, with 9 bases lining up with TRBD2. Germline assignment: CDR1 MNHEY and CDR2 SVGEGT. The V and J ends lost 5 bases and 3 bases, in that order; junction bases with no gene match: 7. CDR3 size: 16 residues. The CDR3 region has the DNA TGTGCCAGCAGTCTTAGCGGGAGAGGGGACACCGGGGAGCTGTTTTTT. This encodes CASSLSGRGDTGELFF.

J is TRBJ1-3 and V is TRBV2; D ambiguous. Germline lookup yields CDR1 SNHLY and CDR2 FYNNEI. The CDR3 length is 13 residues. V dropped 4 bases and J dropped 0 bases, with 4 bases sitting between them. The CDR3 reads CASSAFSGNTIYF. CDR3 coding DNA: TGTGCCAGCAGTGCTTTCTCTGGAAACACCATATATTTT. The whole variable domain, filled in from reference TRBV2 and TRBJ1-3, reads EPEVTQTPSHQVTQMGQEVILRCVPISNHLYFYWYRQILGQKVEFLVSFYNNEISEKSEIFDDQFSVERPDGSNFTLKIRSTKLEDSAMYFCASSAFSGNTIYFGEGSWLTVV.

The chain carries TRBV13 and TRBJ2-3; D gene uncertain. Looked up from germline, CDR1 is PRHDT and CDR2 is FYEKMQ (reference sequence). With 4 bases removed from V and 7 bases from J, the gap between germline ends came to 6 bases. This CDR3 region has 11 residues. The CDR3 is CASSSYNTQYF. Written as DNA, the CDR3 is TGTGCCAGCAGCTCGTACAATACGCAGTATTTT.

This chain uses TRBV24-1 with TRBJ2-5; D is ambiguous. V was pared by 7 bases and J by 0 bases, with 8 bases between. The length of the CDR3 is 13 residues. CDR1 and CDR2 (germline): KGHDR, SFDVKD. CDR3 coding DNA: TGTGCCACCAGGCCGCGGAACCAAGAGACCCAGTACTTC. Amino acids: CATRPRNQETQYF.

V and J are TRBV19 and TRBJ2-6, with no clear D. The V gene lost 8 bases and the J gene lost 3 bases, with 8 bases spanning the gap. CDR3 length equals 13 residues. Germline lookup yields CDR1 LNHDA and CDR2 SQIVND (reference sequence). The CDR3: CASGSGGANVLTF. In DNA form, the CDR3 reads TGTGCCAGTGGATCAGGTGGGGCCAACGTCCTGACTTTC.

The chain links TRBV13 to TRBJ1-2, with TRBD1 identical over 7 bases. Germline V gives CDR1 PRHDT, CDR2 FYEKMQ (reference sequence). J was trimmed by 4 bases and V by 5 bases; bases with no gene match: 10. The CDR3 consists of 15 residues. CDR3 amino acids: CASSQNRGEGYGYTF. The CDR3 DNA sequence: TGTGCCAGCAGCCAAAACAGGGGCGAAGGCTATGGCTACACCTTC.

This chain uses TRBV4-3 with TRBJ1-1; 8 bases align to TRBD1. The CDR3 covers 15 residues. Germline trimming cut 2 bases from V and 0 bases from J; bases unmatched to any gene: 2. CDR1 LGHNA and CDR2 YSLEER come from the germline V gene. CDR3 region: CASSQRQGLNTEAFF. The CDR3, as DNA: TGCGCCAGCAGCCAACGACAGGGGTTGAACACTGAAGCTTTCTTT.

This chain joins TRBV5-1 and TRBJ2-3; D possibly corresponds to TRBD2 (6 bases). The CDR3 runs 16 residues. Deletions cut 1 base from V and 6 bases from J, with 18 bases between. Germline CDR1 and CDR2: SGHRS and YFSETQ. CDR3 protein: CASSLRIGGVADTQYF. The CDR3 nucleotides are TGCGCCAGCAGCTTGCGGATCGGGGGAGTGGCGGATACGCAGTATTTT.

The rearrangement uses TRBV12-3 or TRBV12-4 and TRBJ2-5; no reliable D call. This CDR3 comprises 13 residues. V lost 5 bases, J lost 1 base, and 8 bases lay in between. The CDR3 protein is CASSLRVQETQYF. The DNA of the CDR3 is TGTGCCAGCAGTCTTAGAGTCCAAGAGACCCAGTACTTC.

The chain is built from TRBV9 and TRBJ2-1; D gene unclear. The V gene lost 0 bases and the J gene lost 0 bases, with 7 bases spanning the gap. This CDR3 has 15 residues. Per the germline V gene, CDR1 is SGDLS and CDR2 is YYNGEE. CDR3 residues: CASSVGGASYNEQFF. The CDR3 nucleotides are TGTGCCAGCAGCGTAGGCGGAGCCTCCTACAATGAGCAGTTCTTC.

The chain combines TRBV7-6 with TRBJ2-1; 8 bases agree with TRBD2. The germline V gene has CDR1 SGHVS and CDR2 FNYEAQ. The ends lost 5 bases at V and 0 bases at J; junction bases unmatched: 6. The CDR3 consists of 16 residues. CDR3 nucleotide sequence: TGTGCCAGCAGCGCATGGACTAGCAGCTCCTACAATGAGCAGTTCTTC. Encoded protein: CASSAWTSSSYNEQFF.

The CDR3 protein is CASTPHGSAEGYTF. In DNA, the CDR3 is TGTGCCAGCACCCCACACGGGAGTGCCGAAGGCTACACCTTC. The chain couples TRBV14 to TRBJ1-2; D remains unclear. The CDR3 consists of 14 residues. Trimming took off 7 bases at V and 8 bases at J, with 20 bases between the two ends. Germline CDR1 reads SGHDN; CDR2 reads FVKESK.

The CDR3 sequence is CASSLDARVRQYF. The CDR3 nucleotides are TGTGCCAGCAGCTTGGATGCACGGGTTCGGCAGTACTTC. The chain uses TRBV5-4 and TRBJ2-7; no firm D call. Germline CDR1 SGHNT, CDR2 YYREEE (reference sequence). V lost 0 bases and J 9 bases, leaving 13 bases between the germline ends. CDR3 length equals 13 residues.

The CDR3 DNA reads TGTGCCAGCTCACCGGACAGAAGAACTGAAGCTTTCTTT. It translates to CASSPDRRTEAFF. The V gene is TRBV18, the J gene TRBJ1-1, with a possible D match to TRBD1 (6 bases). CDR3 length: 13 amino acids. With 3 bases removed from V and 5 bases from J, the gap between germline ends came to 10 bases. Germline V gene data show CDR1 as KGHSH and CDR2 as LQKENI.

The V and J genes are TRBV19 and TRBJ2-1; the D gene is possibly TRBD2 (5 bases). From germline, CDR1 is LNHDA and CDR2 SQIVND (reference sequence). The germline V and J ends were trimmed by 3 bases and 9 bases, with 18 bases remaining between them. This CDR3 region has 15 residues. CDR3 DNA sequence: TGTGCCAGTAGTATTTCCAAGGGAGCAAGCACTGAGCAGTTCTTC. This gives the protein CASSISKGASTEQFF.

The CDR3 sequence: CASAPDIYRVGDQYNEQFF. In DNA, the CDR3 is TGCGCCAGCGCCCCAGATATTTACAGGGTAGGAGACCAATACAATGAGCAGTTCTTC. The gene calls are TRBV10-1 and TRBJ2-1; tentative D call: TRBD1 (6 bases). The germline V gene encodes CDR1 WNHNN and CDR2 SYGVQD (reference sequence). Trimming took 8 bases from V and 4 from J, leaving 30 bases between them. The CDR3 is 19 amino acids.

The chain employs TRBV6-2 or TRBV6-3 and TRBJ2-1; D is unresolved. This CDR3 has 17 residues. Trimming stripped 2 bases from V and 0 bases from J, with 14 bases between. The V gene's germline CDR1 is MNHEY and CDR2 SVGEGT. This CDR3 reads CASSYEAPYSSYNEQFF. CDR3 sequence (DNA): TGTGCCAGCAGTTACGAGGCGCCTTATAGCTCCTACAATGAGCAGTTCTTC.

The table lists this clone with a few counts. The chain has TRBV7-3 and TRBJ2-1, with D maybe TRBD2 (6 bases). This CDR3 has 14 residues. Per germline, CDR1 SGHTA and CDR2 FQGTGA. Trimming took 2 bases from V and 7 from J, leaving 12 bases between them. The CDR3 sequence: CASSLGGVTNEQFF. The CDR3 bases are TGTGCCAGCAGCTTAGGCGGGGTTACTAATGAGCAGTTCTTC. The whole variable domain, filled in from reference TRBV7-3 and TRBJ2-1, reads GAGVSQTPSNKVTEKGKYVELRCDPISGHTALYWYRQSLGQGPEFLIYFQGTGAADDSGLPNDRFFAVRPEGSVSTLKIQRTERGDSAVYLCASSLGGVTNEQFFGPGTRLTVL.

CDR3 in amino acids: CASSTRTGGKEYGYTF. CDR3 in DNA: TGTGCCAGTAGTACACGGACAGGGGGCAAGGAATATGGCTACACCTTC. V and J are TRBV19 and TRBJ1-2; 11 bases are a match to TRBD1. This CDR3 contains 16 residues. Germline CDR1 is LNHDA and CDR2 is SQIVND (reference sequence). J lost 5 bases, V lost 4 bases, and 9 bases had no gene match.